This is a list of T cell receptor beta chains from one sample in a study of cytomegalovirus exposure and HLA in healthy donors. The data were produced by immunoSEQ multiplex PCR, yet TCRdb's version contains in-frame clones alone and is incomplete. The table records around 90,000 clones, roughly 63% of them present only once. The sample taken for sequencing was PBMCs. The source is a boy aged 5-17 years in good health and CMV-seropositive. Each CDR3 is given with its conserved first and last residue. Each record gives: J gene, clone size, D gene, V gene, CDR3 DNA, CDR3 protein. D genes are given only for firm matches. Clone size is stated in some rows and not others, as once, few, many or a class when expanded.

TRBJ1-1	-	-	TRBV2	TGTGCCAGCAGTGAACGGCGGGACACTGAAGCTTTCTTT	CASSERRDTEAFF
TRBJ2-3	-	TRBD2	TRBV4-1	TGCGCCAGCAGCCAAGAAAGCGGGAAAGACCCGGATACGCAGTATTTT	CASSQESGKDPDTQYF
TRBJ2-5	-	-	TRBV5-6	TGTGCCAGCAGCTTGTACCTAGGACAAGAGACCCAGTACTTC	CASSLYLGQETQYF
TRBJ1-4	few	TRBD1	TRBV5-1	TGCGCCAGCAGCGAGGGACAGAATGAAAAACTGTTTTTT	CASSEGQNEKLFF
TRBJ1-5	once	-	TRBV7-9	TGTGCCAGCAGCTTAGGACCGCATAGCAATCAGCCCCAGAATTTT	CASSLGPHSNQPQNF
TRBJ2-7	few	-	TRBV28	TGTGCCAGCAGTTTACGCGCGGAGCAGTACTTC	CASSLRAEQYF
TRBJ1-5	-	TRBD1	TRBV27	TGTGCCAGCAGCCTTGGACAGGGCCGTAATCAGCCCCAGCATTTT	CASSLGQGRNQPQHF
TRBJ1-4	-	TRBD1	TRBV7-9	TGTGCCAGCAGCTTAACCAACAGGGACAGTGAAAAACTGTTTTTT	CASSLTNRDSEKLFF
TRBJ1-1	-	-	TRBV4-1	TGCGCCAGCAGCCAAGCCGTCCGCGGTGCGAACACTGAAGCTTTCTTT	CASSQAVRGANTEAFF
TRBJ2-2	few	TRBD2	TRBV2	TGTGCCAGCAGGCTAGCGGGGGGTACCGGGGAGCTGTTTTTT	CASRLAGGTGELFF
TRBJ1-5	-	-	TRBV9	TGTGCCAGCAGCGTAGGGCAGGGAAGACATCAGCCCCAGCATTTT	CASSVGQGRHQPQHF
TRBJ2-6	-	-	TRBV4-1	TGCGCCAGCAGCCAAGATTTAGGGGAAGTTTTATCCTGGGCCAACGTCCTGACTTTC	CASSQDLGEVLSWANVLTF
TRBJ2-7	-	TRBD2	TRBV18	TGTGCCAGCTCACCTGGGCCCAGCGGGGGGATCTACGAGCAGTACTTC	CASSPGPSGGIYEQYF
TRBJ1-2	few	-	TRBV30	TGTGCCTGGAGTCGGGGGGCTGGGTATGGCTACACCTTC	CAWSRGAGYGYTF
TRBJ2-2	once	TRBD2	TRBV18	TGTGCCAGCTCACAGACCGGACTAGCAGTAAACACCGGGGAGCTGTTTTTT	CASSQTGLAVNTGELFF
TRBJ2-3	few	TRBD1	TRBV5-4	TGTGCCAGCAGCCCACGGACAGGGTCTTATACGCAGTATTTT	CASSPRTGSYTQYF
TRBJ2-1	-	-	TRBV5-4	TGTGCCAGCAGCTTGTGGACACCAACCTCCTACAATGAGCAGTTCTTC	CASSLWTPTSYNEQFF
TRBJ1-2	-	-	TRBV5-1	TGCGCCAGCAGCTCCGACCTCCCTAACACAGCTAACTATGGCTACACCTTC	CASSSDLPNTANYGYTF
TRBJ2-7	-	-	TRBV2	TGTGCCAGCAGTGTCGCGGGGGCTCGCTACGAGCAGTACTTC	CASSVAGARYEQYF
TRBJ2-7	-	-	TRBV9	TGTGCCAGCAGCGTGGCAAGACATGGAGGCCCATCCGAGCAGTACTTC	CASSVARHGGPSEQYF
TRBJ2-3	-	-	TRBV7-6	TGTGCCAGCAGCTTAGCTACTCAAGTAGCAGATACGCAGTATTTT	CASSLATQVADTQYF
TRBJ2-2	once	-	TRBV7-2	TGTGCCAGCAGCGGTGCCACTATCACCGGGGAGCTGTTTTTT	CASSGATITGELFF
TRBJ2-7	-	-	TRBV30	TGTGCCTGGAGTGTACGGGGCAGGGGTATCTACGAGCAGTACTTC	CAWSVRGRGIYEQYF
TRBJ1-2	-	-	TRBV19	TGTGCCAGTAGTCCAGGAAACTATGGCTACACCTTC	CASSPGNYGYTF
TRBJ1-3	few	-	TRBV2	TGTGCCAGCAGTGCTCTGGGACTGTTGAGCTCTGGAAACACCATATATTTT	CASSALGLLSSGNTIYF
TRBJ1-1	-	-	TRBV5-6	TGTGCCAGCAGCCCGGACGCAGGATGGGGGGCTGAAGCTTTCTTT	CASSPDAGWGAEAFF
TRBJ2-7	-	-	TRBV9	TGTGCCAGCAGCGTAGCTCCGGCCTACGAGCAGTACTTC	CASSVAPAYEQYF
TRBJ1-1	few	TRBD1	TRBV6-6	TGTGCCAGCAGTAAACAGGGGGTGTATAATGAAGCTTTCTTT	CASSKQGVYNEAFF
TRBJ2-1	-	-	TRBV30	TGTGCCTGGAGTCAGCGGTACAATGAGCAGTTCTTC	CAWSQRYNEQFF
TRBJ2-5	-	TRBD2	TRBV27	TGTGCCAGCAGTAGTTCTAGCGGGGGCGAGACCCAGTACTTC	CASSSSSGGETQYF
TRBJ2-7	-	TRBD1	TRBV19	TGTGCCAGTACCGCGACAGGGAGCTCCTACGAGCAGTACTTC	CASTATGSSYEQYF
TRBJ2-7	few	TRBD1	TRBV18	TGTGCCAGCTCATCACGGACAGGGGGGGACGAGCAGTACTTC	CASSSRTGGDEQYF
TRBJ2-3	-	TRBD2	TRBV4-1	TGCGCCAGCCGGAGGGGTAGCGGGGGGCGAGATACGCAGTATTTT	CASRRGSGGRDTQYF
TRBJ1-6	few	TRBD1	TRBV7-2	TGTGCCAGCAGCTTCACAGGGGGGATCTTCTCCTATAATTCACCCCTCCACTTT	CASSFTGGIFSYNSPLHF
TRBJ1-6	-	TRBD1	TRBV5-6	TGTGCCAGCAGCTTGGCGGACAGGGGGATAGGATATAATTCACCCCTCCACTTT	CASSLADRGIGYNSPLHF
TRBJ1-1	-	-	TRBV4-2	TGTGCCAGCAGCTACAACCTTGAGGGCCTGACTGAAGCTTTCTTT	CASSYNLEGLTEAFF
TRBJ2-7	-	-	TRBV29-1	TGCAGCGTTGGTCGGGGAACCCTTGCTGGCGAGCAGTACTTC	CSVGRGTLAGEQYF
TRBJ1-6	few	TRBD1	TRBV2	TGTGCCAGCAGTGCGAGGACGACAGGGGCCGTCTATAATTCACCCCTCCACTTT	CASSARTTGAVYNSPLHF
TRBJ1-5	-	TRBD1	TRBV4-1	TGCGCCAGAAGGGGGTACAGGGGGCGGTTTAGCAATCAGCCCCAGAATTTT	CARRGYRGRFSNQPQNF
TRBJ1-5	-	-	TRBV6-1	TGTGCCAGCAGTGAAGTCTTGCAGGAAAATCAGCCCCAGCATTTT	CASSEVLQENQPQHF
TRBJ1-5	-	-	TRBV5-6	TGTGCCAGCAGCTTGTCTGGGCGAAGCAATCAGCCCCAGAATTTT	CASSLSGRSNQPQNF
TRBJ2-5	-	TRBD2	TRBV5-1	TGCGCCAGCAGCTGGACTAGTTCGGAGACCCAGTACTTC	CASSWTSSETQYF
TRBJ1-2	few	-	TRBV5-1	TGCGCCAGCAGCTTGGCCGGGGGGAACGGCTATGGCTACACCTTC	CASSLAGGNGYGYTF
TRBJ2-4	-	-	TRBV13	TGTGCCAGCAGCTTAGGACTTATAGCCAAAAACATTCAGTACTTC	CASSLGLIAKNIQYF
TRBJ1-1	-	-	TRBV19	TGTGCCAGTAGTAAAGGACAGCCGAACACTGAAGCTTTCTTT	CASSKGQPNTEAFF
TRBJ2-5	-	TRBD2	TRBV7-6	TGTGCCAGCAGCTTTGCCGGGACTAGGGTTGGAGAGACCCAGTACTTC	CASSFAGTRVGETQYF
TRBJ2-7	-	-	TRBV5-6	TGTGCCAGCACCAAGACAGGCACTTCCTACGAGCAGTACTTC	CASTKTGTSYEQYF
TRBJ2-3	-	TRBD1	TRBV9	TGTGCCAGCAGCGACCTAGCTCGGACAGGGGTTGTCCTTGCAGATACGCAGTATTTT	CASSDLARTGVVLADTQYF
TRBJ2-1	few	-	TRBV5-1	TGCGCCAGCAGCTTGGTAGCAGTAGGGGCCAATGAGCAGTTCTTC	CASSLVAVGANEQFF
TRBJ1-6	-	-	TRBV19	TGTGCCAGTAGTATAGGAGGTTTTAATTCACCCCTCCACTTT	CASSIGGFNSPLHF
TRBJ2-7	-	TRBD1	TRBV5-1	TGCGCCAGCAGCTTGGATGGGACAGGGTATTTCGAGCAGTACTTC	CASSLDGTGYFEQYF
TRBJ1-2	few	TRBD1	TRBV6-1	TGTGCCAGCAGTCCCGGGACAGGGTCGTGGGGCTACACCTTC	CASSPGTGSWGYTF